The 22 T cell receptor beta chains below were found in one sample sequenced in a study of beta chain features in type 1 diabetes. Study-wide results and caveats: Moderately but significantly shorter TCRB CDR3s were found in Type 1 diabetes patients in all four CD4+ subsets.

These receptors have no identified antigens. Isolated RNA was reverse transcribed in full, so expressed TCRB transcripts were sequenced. The table came from immunoSEQ multiplex PCR; TCRdb's copy has only in-frame clones and leaves some out. The sample lists about 120,000 clones; roughly 15% were seen once. The sample taken for sequencing was central memory CD4+ T cells from blood. The receptor source for this set is a man between 25 and 39 years old with type 1 diabetes.

The rearrangement links TRBV19 to TRBJ2-1; D not resolved. The length of the CDR3 is 14 residues. With 6 bases removed from V and 0 bases from J, the gap between germline ends came to 9 bases. Germline V gives CDR1 LNHDA, CDR2 SQIVND (reference sequence). The CDR3 DNA reads TGTGCCAGTAGGGTTTTTAGCTCCTACAATGAGCAGTTCTTC. Its translation: CASRVFSSYNEQFF.

About this clone itself: The likely explanation is a read error, given a far larger clone one base away. The rearrangement joins TRBV30 to TRBJ1-5; D not certain. CDR1 and CDR2 (germline): GTSNPN, SVGIG (reference sequence). Between the trimmed V and J ends, which lost 2 bases and 5 bases, there was a span of 10 bases. The CDR3 length is 13 residues. The CDR3 protein is CAWSLSGYQPQHF. The CDR3 bases are TGTGCCTGGAGTCTGTCCGGGTATCAGCCCCAGCATTTT.

The V gene is TRBV7-9, the J gene TRBJ1-2, with 9 bases fitting TRBD1. Trimming cost V 3 bases and J 7 bases; bases outside gene matches: 3. The CDR3 consists of 13 residues. Germline CDR1 is SEHNR and CDR2 is FQNEAQ (reference sequence). The CDR3 here is CASSLETGGGYTF. For the CDR3, the DNA is TGTGCCAGCAGCTTGGAGACAGGGGGTGGCTACACCTTC.

The chain is built from TRBV9 and TRBJ1-5; the D gene is possibly TRBD1 (6 bases). V lost 4 bases and J lost 3, with 11 bases in between. The CDR3 length is 14 residues. Germline CDR1 is SGDLS and CDR2 is YYNGEE. This chain's CDR3 is CASSPGADNQPQHF. The CDR3 DNA sequence: TGTGCCAGCAGCCCAGGGGCTGACAATCAGCCCCAGCATTTT.

This chain connects TRBV2 to TRBJ2-1; TRBD1 aligns across 7 bases. Per germline, CDR1 SNHLY and CDR2 FYNNEI. V shed 7 bases and J 8 bases; nucleotides not matched to a gene: 11. The CDR3 has 14 residues. In DNA, the CDR3 is TGTGCCAGCACTCCTGAGGGGGCCTTAGATGAGCAGTTCTTC. Protein: CASTPEGALDEQFF.

This clone was counted a few times. The rearrangement links TRBV27 to TRBJ1-6; D gene ambiguous. The CDR3 is made up of 14 amino acids. V lost 4 bases, J lost 7 bases, and 11 bases lay in between. Germline lookup yields CDR1 MNHEY and CDR2 SMNVEV (reference sequence). The CDR3 DNA follows: TGTGCCAGCAGTTACTGGGCTCCCAATTCACCCCTCCACTTT. Translation: CASSYWAPNSPLHF.

The chain combines TRBV7-9 with TRBJ1-4; possible D gene TRBD1, 5 bases. The CDR3 has 13 residues. V dropped 1 base and J dropped 5 bases, with 5 bases sitting between them. Germline CDR1 and CDR2: SEHNR and FQNEAQ (reference sequence). In DNA, the CDR3 is TGTGCCAGCAGCTTAGGGACAAATGAAAAACTGTTTTTT. Its translation is CASSLGTNEKLFF.

The chain employs TRBV6-1 and TRBJ1-2, with a tentative D call TRBD1 (6 bases). Germline V gene lookup returns CDR1 MNHNS and CDR2 SASEGT. V dropped 4 bases and J dropped 4 bases, with 10 bases sitting between them. The CDR3 length is 13 residues. The CDR3 coding sequence is TGTGCCAGCAGTGCACAGGGTAGCTATGGCTACACCTTC. Its translation is CASSAQGSYGYTF.

The gene calls are TRBV2 and TRBJ2-4; D uncertain. V was pared by 7 bases and J by 5 bases, with 9 bases between. This CDR3 spans 12 amino acids. CDR1 is SNHLY, CDR2 FYNNEI, per germline. The CDR3 DNA is TGTGCCAGCAACGATGACGAAAACATTCAGTACTTC. Translating gives CASNDDENIQYF.

J is TRBJ2-7 and V is TRBV5-1; TRBD1 matches at 9 bases. Germline CDR1 reads SGHRS; CDR2 reads YFSETQ. The CDR3 sequence is 14 residues long. Unmatched junction bases numbered 6, after V lost 2 bases and J lost 6 bases. The CDR3 nucleotides read TGCGCCAGCAGCTTTAGTGGGACAGGGAGCGAGCAGTACTTC. Its protein is CASSFSGTGSEQYF.

V usage is TRBV9 and J usage is TRBJ2-5; 12 bases match TRBD2. CDR1 and CDR2 from the germline V gene are SGDLS and YYNGEE. There are 16 residues in the CDR3. V gave up 0 bases and J gave up 1 base; unmatched junction bases: 1. The CDR3 loop is CASSVGTSGVQETQYF. The DNA for the CDR3 is TGTGCCAGCAGCGTAGGGACTAGCGGGGTCCAAGAGACCCAGTACTTC.

With regard to this clone: Other DNA sequences in this specimen translate into the identical CDR3. V usage is TRBV6-5 and J usage is TRBJ1-5; unclear D gene. V was pared by 0 bases and J by 4 bases, with 4 bases between. Germline V gives CDR1 MNHEY, CDR2 SVGAGI. The CDR3 spans 13 residues. Written as DNA, the CDR3 is TGTGCCAGCAGTTACTCGATAAATCAGCCCCAGCATTTT. As protein: CASSYSINQPQHF.

This clone was observed a handful of times. The chain uses TRBV9 and TRBJ1-3; D unresolved. CDR1 is SGDLS and CDR2 is YYNGEE in the germline V gene. V lost 0 bases and J 0 bases, leaving 7 bases between the germline ends. The CDR3 contains 15 residues. The CDR3 loop is CASSVAGYSGNTIYF. The CDR3 bases are TGTGCCAGCAGCGTAGCAGGCTACTCTGGAAACACCATATATTTT.

As for this clone: A much more abundant neighbour one base away suggests this may be a read error. This sample also contains other DNA sequences that code for the same CDR3. The J gene is TRBJ2-1, the V gene TRBV7-2; D not resolved. CDR3 size: 12 residues. The germline V and J ends were trimmed by 5 bases and 1 base, with 3 bases remaining between them. Germline lookup yields CDR1 SGHTA and CDR2 FQGNSA. CDR3 bases: TGTGCCAGCAGCCCATCCTACAATGAGCAGTTCTTC. Protein sequence: CASSPSYNEQFF.

The gene calls are TRBV7-2 and TRBJ1-2; D remains ambiguous. V was shortened by 5 bases and J by 6 bases, with 10 bases between the two germline ends. The CDR3 length is 12 residues. Per the germline V gene, CDR1 is SGHTA and CDR2 is FQGNSA. The CDR3 sequence is CASSPYSDGYTF. The CDR3 nucleotides are TGTGCCAGCAGCCCCTATTCGGATGGCTACACCTTC.

The chain joins TRBV5-1 to TRBJ2-7; D is perhaps TRBD2 (5 bases). The CDR3 is 13 amino acids. The germline V and J ends were trimmed by 6 bases and 5 bases, with 15 bases remaining between them. The germline gives CDR1 SGHRS, CDR2 YFSETQ. CDR3 DNA sequence: TGCGCCAGCAAAGAGGGTGAGGTTGACGAGCAGTACTTC. This codes for CASKEGEVDEQYF.

The table lists this clone with a few counts. This chain uses TRBV11-3 with TRBJ1-1; D gene ambiguous. V lost 4 bases to trimming and J lost 5 bases, with 11 bases between them. The CDR3 runs to 13 residues. Germline values: CDR1 SGHNT, CDR2 YENEEA. Here the CDR3 DNA reads TGTGCCAGCAGCTCCATGACTGGGACTGAAGCTTTCTTT. Amino acids: CASSSMTGTEAFF. The whole variable domain, remainder taken from reference TRBV11-3 and TRBJ1-1, is EAGVVQSPRYKIIEKKQPVAFWCNPISGHNTLYWYLQNLGQGPELLIRYENEEAVDDSQLPKDRFSAERLKGVDSTLKIQPAELGDSAVYLCASSSMTGTEAFFGQGTRLTVV.

This clone was detected a few times. The chain recombines TRBV6-5 with TRBJ1-2; TRBD1 is a possible D gene (6 bases). The germline gives CDR1 MNHEY, CDR2 SVGAGI. V lost 2 bases and J 0 bases, leaving 7 bases between the germline ends. This CDR3 comprises 14 residues. Here the CDR3 DNA reads TGTGCCAGCAGTTACGGGACAACTAACTATGGCTACACCTTC. It codes for CASSYGTTNYGYTF.

This rearrangement joins TRBV7-9 to TRBJ2-5; D not resolved. The CDR3 length is 13 residues. Germline assignment: CDR1 SEHNR and CDR2 FQNEAQ (reference sequence). Trimming cost V 1 base and J 4 bases, with 7 bases left between them. CDR3 sequence (DNA): TGTGCCAGCAGCTTAGGCAGTGGAGAGACCCAGTACTTC. It yields the protein CASSLGSGETQYF. The full variable domain, with the rest looked up from reference TRBV7-9 and TRBJ2-5, is DTGVSQNPRHKITKRGQNVTFRCDPISEHNRLYWYRQTLGQGPEFLTYFQNEAQLEKSRLLSDRFSAERPKGSFSTLEIQRTEQGDSAMYLCASSLGSGETQYFGPGTRLLVL.

The chain employs TRBV7-2 and TRBJ2-3; D perhaps matches TRBD2 (6 bases). CDR3 length: 14 amino acids. Looked up from germline, CDR1 is SGHTA and CDR2 is FQGNSA. V shed 5 bases and J shed 3 bases, with 12 bases lying between them. The CDR3 spells CASSLWDLTDTQYF. The CDR3 nucleotides are TGTGCCAGCAGCCTATGGGACTTAACAGATACGCAGTATTTT.

The table lists this clone with many counts. The J gene is TRBJ2-3, the V gene TRBV7-2; D may be TRBD1 (6 bases). The CDR3 is 16 amino acids. V was pared by 4 bases and J by 2 bases, with 16 bases between. The germline V gene encodes CDR1 SGHTA and CDR2 FQGNSA. The CDR3 sequence is CASSYSGTRNTDTQYF. The CDR3 nucleotides read TGTGCCAGCAGCTATTCCGGGACACGGAACACAGATACGCAGTATTTT.

The sample holds a few counts of this clone. This is likely an artifact of a read error, given a far larger clone one base away. The genes are TRBV11-2 and TRBJ2-7, with unresolved D. The germline V gene has CDR1 SGHAT and CDR2 FQNNGV. The CDR3 sequence is 11 residues long. V gave up 3 bases and J gave up 3 bases, with 3 bases separating them. The CDR3 sequence is CASSFIYEQYF. CDR3 in DNA: TGTGCCAGCAGCTTTATCTACGAGCAGTACTTC.